What follows describes a single T cell receptor (beta chain). There is no known antigen for this receptor. No base quality values were provided; no much bigger clone lies one nucleotide off. The sample comes from a study of T cell responses to AZD1222 COVID-19 vaccine (dated by TCRdb to about 2021). The study in broad terms: AZD1222 recipients whose second dose came at about 4 weeks and those whose second dose came at about 12 weeks were combined into one group, since spike-specific TCR depth and breadth did not differ between the two schedules. Trial participants were enrolled by age into 18-55, 56-69 and 70-plus year subgroups, with roughly 160, 29 and 62 TCR-sequenced participants respectively. A total of roughly 240 trial participants underwent TCR sequencing, of whom some 210 received two doses of AZD1222 and about 25 received two doses of the MenACWY control vaccine. Here is what the overall study found, with its caveats: Most participants were white British and females outnumbered males, and the authors suggested that clonal diversity may have been underestimated. Reportedly, almost half of the unique spike-specific TCRs recognized epitopes lying outside the regions that are mutated in the B.1.351 and B.1.1.7 variants. Spike-specific TCR breadth and depth rose significantly after two AZD1222 doses compared with day 0 and with MenACWY recipients. Conclusions about previously exposed vaccinees are limited because only a handful of AZD1222 recipients were SARS-CoV-2 seropositive at baseline. In the small 56-69-year group, the increase in depth fell short of significance, most likely because of low power. Vaccine-associated CD4 TCRs spanned the whole spike protein, with dominant responses in regions 160-218 and 743-854. Because no samples from the day 14 peak response were available, repertoires could be characterized only after the peak T cell response.

For CDR1 and CDR2, the germline V gene lists KGHDR and SFDVKD. The CDR3 holds 15 amino acids from the cysteine to the phenylalanine. This entry keeps only the CDR3 DNA: 45 bases, framed from base 1. Trimming leaves V shorter by 3 bases and J shorter by 3 bases, with the junction holding 7 bases beyond the gene matches. The CDR3 regions of human TCRbeta chains were analyzed by immunosequencing. The authors' analysis ran thus. Repertoire TCRs were checked for matches against a reference library of SARS-CoV-2-specific TCRs that had been generated using the MIRA antigen-specificity platform. Breadth was defined as the fraction of unique TCRs that were SARS-CoV-2-associated, and depth was defined as the fraction of total T cells that were SARS-CoV-2-associated. Each spike-specific TCR was assigned to its reactive spike region and to a CD4 or CD8 class using the MIRA data. Log10-transformed breadth and depth values were compared by one-way ANOVA with Sidak's multiple comparisons tests. TCRdb obtained this table from immuneACCESS and retained in-frame rearrangements with V and J assigned. These tables miss some clones; where compared with another copy, unresolved V genes account for less than half of the shortfall, and the remainder is unexplained. For V, J and clone size, that table is used; D and trimming come from the DNA. The sample table lists about 84,000 clones, 87% of them with a count of one. The ten largest clones add up to about 1.6% of the sample.

Explained via the paper, the time point label denotes: baseline before first vaccination. Vaccinee samples came from UK trials COV001 and COV002, including a single-blind randomized controlled phase 2/3 trial of AZD1222 (ChAdOx1 nCoV-19) in healthy adults. For TCRbeta chain sequencing, PBMC samples from trial participants were taken at day 0 and at day 28 after the second dose. The specimen comprised peripheral blood, sampled on day 0 of AZD1222 vaccination. This receptor was taken from an adult in good health. The chain uses TRBV24-1 and TRBJ2-7; 7 middle bases align to TRBD1. The DNA is TGTGCCACCAGTGATAACGACAGGGTTTACTACGAGCAGTACTTC. The resulting protein is CATSDNDRVYYEQYF.